This T cell receptor (beta chain) was captured in a study of blood T cells in healthy people across ages. PCR was performed a second time for about 6 to 11 cycles using a sample-barcoded 5' primer and a J-beta primer mix. All cDNA molecules were each tagged by a template-switch adaptor with 12 random nucleotides. TCRdb reanalysed the 5' RACE reads using MiXCR and keeps one entry per CDR3 protein. The table records about 1,400,000 distinct CDR3 sequences, 59% of them present only once. For this clonotype: Its antigen remains unidentified.

Overall study findings and caveats: PBMC samples, being unsorted, prevented any conclusive comparison of naive and antigen-experienced cells.

The source is a man aged 18 to 35 in good health. Material: blood.

CDR3 in amino acids: CASSLGQAHTDTQYF. The CDR3 DNA sequence: TGTGCCAGCAGCTTAGGGCAGGCCCACACAGATACGCAGTATTTT. V is TRBV7-6 and J is TRBJ2-3; D not certain. V lost 1 base, J lost 2 bases, and 10 bases lay in between. This CDR3 comprises 15 residues. The V gene's germline CDR1 is SGHVS and CDR2 FNYEAQ.